This entry is about one T cell receptor (beta chain). Antigen unknown. An end of the junction does not agree with germline; a read error may underlie this. These data come from a study of T cell repertoires in cytomegalovirus infection. The overall study: Public signatures in TCR beta pointed to CMV infection and matching HLA type.

TCRdb passed the reads through MiXCR, listing each CDR3 protein once. This sample has some 920,000 distinct CDR3 sequences, with under 40% found just once. The CDR3 length is 11 residues. Germline CDR1 and CDR2: KGHDR and SFDVKD. This receptor was identified in a human donor in good health (CMV status not recorded). Some clones in this sample may be carry-over from other donors' samples. Sequenced here: cultured CD8+ T cells from PBMCs, sampled from culture after CMV antigen stimulation. This sequence joins TRBV24-1 and TRBJ1-1; D not certain. For the CDR3, the DNA is TGTGCCACCAGTGGTGGACCTGAACCTTTCTTT. It translates to CATSGGPEPFF.